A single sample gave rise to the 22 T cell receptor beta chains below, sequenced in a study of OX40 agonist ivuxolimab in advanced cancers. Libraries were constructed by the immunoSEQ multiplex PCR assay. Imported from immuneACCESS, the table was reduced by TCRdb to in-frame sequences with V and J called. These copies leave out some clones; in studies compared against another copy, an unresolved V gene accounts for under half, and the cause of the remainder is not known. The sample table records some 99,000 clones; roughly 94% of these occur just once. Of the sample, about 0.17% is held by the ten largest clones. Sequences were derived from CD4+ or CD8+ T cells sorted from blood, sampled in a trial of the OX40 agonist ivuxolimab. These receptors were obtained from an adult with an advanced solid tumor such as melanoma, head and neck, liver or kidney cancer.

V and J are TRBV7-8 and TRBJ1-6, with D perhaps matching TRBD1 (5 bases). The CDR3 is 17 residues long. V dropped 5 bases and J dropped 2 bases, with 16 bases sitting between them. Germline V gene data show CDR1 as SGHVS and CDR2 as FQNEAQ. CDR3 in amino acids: CASSLSRVFAYNSPLHF. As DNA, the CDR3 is TGTGCCAGCAGCCTTAGCAGGGTTTTCGCCTATAATTCACCCCTCCACTTT.

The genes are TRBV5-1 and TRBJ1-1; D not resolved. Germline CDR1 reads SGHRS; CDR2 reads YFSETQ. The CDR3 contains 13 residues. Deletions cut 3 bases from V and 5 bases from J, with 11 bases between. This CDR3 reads CASSYGFETEAFF. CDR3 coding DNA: TGCGCCAGCAGCTACGGGTTTGAGACTGAAGCTTTCTTT. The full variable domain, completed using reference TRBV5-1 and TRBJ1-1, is KAGVTQTPRYLIKTRGQQVTLSCSPISGHRSVSWYQQTPGQGLQFLFEYFSETQRNKGNFPGRFSGRQFSNSRSEMNVSTLELGDSALYLCASSYGFETEAFFGQGTRLTVV.

Written as DNA, the CDR3 is TGTGCCAGCTCACCTGGGACTAGCGGGACGGGTTACGAGCAGTACTTC. This gives the protein CASSPGTSGTGYEQYF. The chain uses TRBV18 and TRBJ2-7, with 13 bases lining up with TRBD2. Germline assignment: CDR1 KGHSH and CDR2 LQKENI. The CDR3 covers 16 residues. Losses at the gene ends were 3 bases for V and 4 bases for J; bases not matched to a gene: 6.

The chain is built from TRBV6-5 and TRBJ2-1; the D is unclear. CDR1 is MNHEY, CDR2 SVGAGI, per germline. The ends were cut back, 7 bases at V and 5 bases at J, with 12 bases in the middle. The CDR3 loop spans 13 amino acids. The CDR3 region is CASTHSRDNEQFF. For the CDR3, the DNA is TGTGCCAGCACTCATTCCAGAGACAATGAGCAGTTCTTC.

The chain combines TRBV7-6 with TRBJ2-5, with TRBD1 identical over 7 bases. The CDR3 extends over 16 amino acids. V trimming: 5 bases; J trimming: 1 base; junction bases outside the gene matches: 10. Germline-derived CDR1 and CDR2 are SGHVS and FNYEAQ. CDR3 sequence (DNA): TGTGCCAGCAGCCGTCCAGGGGGTTTCATCCAAGAGACCCAGTACTTC. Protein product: CASSRPGGFIQETQYF.

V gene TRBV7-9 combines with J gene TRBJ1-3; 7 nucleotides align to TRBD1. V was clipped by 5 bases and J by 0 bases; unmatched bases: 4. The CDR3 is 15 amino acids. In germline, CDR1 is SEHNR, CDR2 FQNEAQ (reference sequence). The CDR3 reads CASSRGQYSGNTIYF. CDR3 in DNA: TGTGCCAGCAGCCGGGGACAGTACTCTGGAAACACCATATATTTT.

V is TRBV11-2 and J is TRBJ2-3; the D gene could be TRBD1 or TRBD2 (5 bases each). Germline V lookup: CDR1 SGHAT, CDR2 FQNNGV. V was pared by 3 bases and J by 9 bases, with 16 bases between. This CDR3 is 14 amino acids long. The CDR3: CASSFLDREGTQYF. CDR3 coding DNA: TGTGCCAGCAGCTTTCTCGACAGAGAGGGAACGCAGTATTTT.

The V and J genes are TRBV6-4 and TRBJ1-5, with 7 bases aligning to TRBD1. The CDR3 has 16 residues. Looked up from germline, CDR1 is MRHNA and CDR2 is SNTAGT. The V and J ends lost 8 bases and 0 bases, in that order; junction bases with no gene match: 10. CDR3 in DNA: TGTGCCAGCCTCTGGGGGACAGCTTATAGCAATCAGCCCCAGCATTTT. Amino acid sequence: CASLWGTAYSNQPQHF.

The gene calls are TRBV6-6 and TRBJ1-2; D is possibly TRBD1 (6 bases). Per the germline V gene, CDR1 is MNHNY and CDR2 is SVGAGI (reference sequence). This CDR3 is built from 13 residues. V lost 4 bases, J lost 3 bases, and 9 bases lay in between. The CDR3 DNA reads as TGTGCCAGCAGTTCCCAGGGGCACTATGGCTACACCTTC. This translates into CASSSQGHYGYTF.

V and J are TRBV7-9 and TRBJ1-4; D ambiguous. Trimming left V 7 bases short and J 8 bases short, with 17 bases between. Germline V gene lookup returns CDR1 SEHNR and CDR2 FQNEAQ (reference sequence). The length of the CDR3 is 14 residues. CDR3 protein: CASTKAGFGEKLFF. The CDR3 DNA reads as TGTGCCAGCACCAAGGCGGGGTTTGGCGAAAAACTGTTTTTT.

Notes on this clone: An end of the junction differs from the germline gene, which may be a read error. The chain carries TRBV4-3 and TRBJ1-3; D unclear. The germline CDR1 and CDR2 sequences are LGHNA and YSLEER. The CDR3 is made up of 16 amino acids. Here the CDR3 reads CASSQDPYLPGNTIYF. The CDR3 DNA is TGCGCCAGCAGCCAAGACCCGTATCTTCCTGGTAACACCATATATTTT.

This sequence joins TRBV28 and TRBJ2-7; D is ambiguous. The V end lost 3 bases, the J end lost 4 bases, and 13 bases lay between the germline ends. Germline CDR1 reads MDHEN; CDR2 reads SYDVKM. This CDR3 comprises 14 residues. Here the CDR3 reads CASSFTGPTYEQYF. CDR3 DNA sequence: TGTGCCAGCAGTTTTACCGGGCCTACTTACGAGCAGTACTTC.

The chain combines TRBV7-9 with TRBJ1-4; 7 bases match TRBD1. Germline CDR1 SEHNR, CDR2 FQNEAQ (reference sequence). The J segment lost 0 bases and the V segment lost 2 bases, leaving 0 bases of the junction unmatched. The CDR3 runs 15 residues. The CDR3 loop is CASSLQGATNEKLFF. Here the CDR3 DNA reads TGTGCCAGCAGCTTACAGGGGGCAACTAATGAAAAACTGTTTTTT.

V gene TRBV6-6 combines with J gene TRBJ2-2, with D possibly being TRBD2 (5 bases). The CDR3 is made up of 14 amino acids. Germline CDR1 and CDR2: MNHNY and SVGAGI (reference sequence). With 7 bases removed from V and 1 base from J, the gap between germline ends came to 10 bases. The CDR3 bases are TGTGCCAGCATCAGGACTGGGAACACCGGGGAGCTGTTTTTT. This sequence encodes CASIRTGNTGELFF.

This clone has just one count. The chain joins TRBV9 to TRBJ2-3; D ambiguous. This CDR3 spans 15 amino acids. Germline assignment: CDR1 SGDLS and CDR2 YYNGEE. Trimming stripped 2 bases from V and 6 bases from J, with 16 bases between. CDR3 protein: CASSVTPQSGDTQYF. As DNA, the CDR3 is TGTGCCAGCAGCGTGACCCCCCAGTCGGGTGATACGCAGTATTTT.

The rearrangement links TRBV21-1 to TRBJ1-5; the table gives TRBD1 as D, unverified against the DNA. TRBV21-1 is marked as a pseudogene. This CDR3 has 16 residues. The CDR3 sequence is CASSPRRPTDNQPQHF. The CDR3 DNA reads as TGTGCCAGCAGCCCCCGTAGACCGACAGACAATCAGCCCCAGCATTTT.

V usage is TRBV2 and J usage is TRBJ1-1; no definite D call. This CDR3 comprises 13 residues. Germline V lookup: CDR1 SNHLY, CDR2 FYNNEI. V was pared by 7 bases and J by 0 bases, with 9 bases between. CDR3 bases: TGTGCCAGCACGAACAGCATGAACACTGAAGCTTTCTTT. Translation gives CASTNSMNTEAFF.

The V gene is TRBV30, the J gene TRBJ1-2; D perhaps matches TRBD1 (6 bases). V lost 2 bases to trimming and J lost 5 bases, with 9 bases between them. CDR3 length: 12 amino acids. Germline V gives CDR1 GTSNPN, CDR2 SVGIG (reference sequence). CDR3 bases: TGTGCCTGGAGTATCGGGACATATGGCTACACCTTC. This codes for CAWSIGTYGYTF.

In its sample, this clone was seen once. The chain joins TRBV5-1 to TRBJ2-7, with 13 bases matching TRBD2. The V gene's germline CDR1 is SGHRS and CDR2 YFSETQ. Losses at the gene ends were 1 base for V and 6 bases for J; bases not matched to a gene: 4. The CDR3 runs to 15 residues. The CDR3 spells CASSLTGTSGTEQYF. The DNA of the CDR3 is TGCGCCAGCAGCTTGACCGGGACTAGCGGGACCGAGCAGTACTTC.

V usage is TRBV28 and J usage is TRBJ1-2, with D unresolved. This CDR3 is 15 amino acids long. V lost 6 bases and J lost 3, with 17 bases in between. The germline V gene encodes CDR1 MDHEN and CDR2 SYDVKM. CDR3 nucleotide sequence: TGTGCCAGCAGGTACCCGAACCTGGGAGACTATGGCTACACCTTC. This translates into CASRYPNLGDYGYTF.

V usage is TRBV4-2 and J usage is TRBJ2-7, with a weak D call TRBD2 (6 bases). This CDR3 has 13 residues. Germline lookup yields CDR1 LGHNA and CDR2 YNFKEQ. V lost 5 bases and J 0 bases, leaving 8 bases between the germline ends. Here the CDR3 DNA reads TGTGCCAGCAGCGACGGGAGCTCCTACGAGCAGTACTTC. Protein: CASSDGSSYEQYF.

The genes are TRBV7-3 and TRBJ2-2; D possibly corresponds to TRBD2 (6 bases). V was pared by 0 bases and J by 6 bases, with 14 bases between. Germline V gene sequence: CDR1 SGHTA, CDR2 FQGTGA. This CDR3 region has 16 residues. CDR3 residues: CASSLTPTSRAGELFF. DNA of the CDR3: TGTGCCAGCAGCTTAACTCCTACTAGCCGCGCCGGGGAGCTGTTTTTT.